One and the same sample provided the 21 T cell receptor beta chains below, sequenced in a study of blood T cell repertoires in COVID-19. The protocol was immunoSEQ multiplex PCR, while the TCRdb copy is restricted to in-frame clones and leaves out a portion. The top ten hold around 25% of the sample, which has just under 45,000 clones, roughly 87% seen once. Specimen: peripheral blood. These receptor sequences come from a woman older than 75 in a cohort sampled during active or convalescent COVID-19.

The rearrangement uses TRBV7-2 and TRBJ2-1; 10 positions agree with TRBD1. Germline loops: CDR1 SGHTA, CDR2 FQGNSA. After removal of 3 bases from V and 4 bases from J, the junction contained 3 bases not matched to a gene. The CDR3 loop spans 15 amino acids. The CDR3 DNA sequence: TGTGCCAGCAGCTTCGGACAGGGGGATTACAATGAGCAGTTCTTC. It is translated as CASSFGQGDYNEQFF.

The rearrangement joins TRBV5-4 to TRBJ2-7; 9 bases map to TRBD1. J gave up 2 bases and V 4 bases, and 4 bases lay outside the gene matches. The germline V gene has CDR1 SGHNT and CDR2 YYREEE (reference sequence). The CDR3 is made up of 14 amino acids. The CDR3 DNA reads as TGTGCCAGCAGCACGGGACAGGGTACCTACGAGCAGTACTTC. It is translated as CASSTGQGTYEQYF.

V and J are TRBV29-1 and TRBJ2-1, with D tentatively TRBD2 (6 bases). This CDR3 region has 13 residues. V lost 6 bases, J lost 9 bases, and 18 bases lay in between. The germline gives CDR1 SQVTM, CDR2 ANQGSEA. The CDR3 reads CSVAGTWIGEQFF. In DNA, the CDR3 is TGCAGCGTGGCCGGGACTTGGATCGGTGAGCAGTTCTTC.

This chain links TRBV7-3 with TRBJ2-3, with a tentative D call TRBD2 (5 bases). Trimming took 7 bases from V and 8 from J, leaving 22 bases between them. The CDR3 contains 15 residues. Germline V gene lookup returns CDR1 SGHTA and CDR2 FQGTGA. The CDR3 spells CASTKTSGSLRTQYF. The CDR3 nucleotides read TGTGCCAGCACCAAGACATCGGGGTCCTTGCGTACGCAGTATTTT.

V and J are TRBV7-2 and TRBJ2-7; no reliable D call. The CDR3 has 13 residues. V lost 4 bases and J 2 bases, leaving 9 bases between the germline ends. Germline loops: CDR1 SGHTA, CDR2 FQGNSA. CDR3 nucleotide sequence: TGTGCCAGCAGCTCACCGCTAGCCTACGAGCAGTACTTC. Translating it yields CASSSPLAYEQYF. The whole variable domain, remainder taken from reference TRBV7-2 and TRBJ2-7, is GAGVSQSPSNKVTEKGKDVELRCDPISGHTALYWYRQSLGQGLEFLIYFQGNSAPDKSGLPSDRFSAERTGGSVSTLTIQRTQQEDSAVYLCASSSPLAYEQYFGPGTRLTVT.

The genes are TRBV19 and TRBJ1-3, with D possibly matching TRBD1 (5 bases). This CDR3 is built from 14 residues. The V and J ends lost 5 bases and 8 bases respectively, with 16 bases between them. The germline V gene has CDR1 LNHDA and CDR2 SQIVND (reference sequence). The DNA of the CDR3 is TGTGCCAGTAGTGAAACAGGTTCTTTTGACACCATATATTTT. Protein: CASSETGSFDTIYF.

The rearrangement links TRBV5-1 to TRBJ2-7; D uncertain. Germline loops: CDR1 SGHRS, CDR2 YFSETQ. The CDR3 runs to 13 residues. The ends were cut back, 3 bases at V and 2 bases at J, with 9 bases in the middle. The CDR3 DNA sequence: TGCGCCAGCAGCTCTGGCTTACCCTACGAGCAGTACTTC. It yields the protein CASSSGLPYEQYF.

This rearrangement joins TRBV12-3 or TRBV12-4 to TRBJ2-3, with a tentative D call TRBD1 (5 bases). V was clipped by 6 bases and J by 9 bases, with 16 bases between them. This CDR3 has 13 residues. Here the CDR3 reads CASRRPSGYTQYF. The CDR3 DNA sequence: TGTGCCAGCAGGAGACCCTCAGGGTACACGCAGTATTTT.

The gene calls are TRBV6-5 and TRBJ1-3, with D perhaps matching TRBD1 (5 bases). Germline assignment: CDR1 MNHEY and CDR2 SVGAGI. CDR3 length: 15 residues. Trimming left V 6 bases short and J 4 bases short, with 16 bases between. The CDR3 coding sequence is TGTGCCAGCAGAGGACGCGACAGTTCGGGAAACACCATATATTTT. Its translation: CASRGRDSSGNTIYF.

The gene calls are TRBV9 and TRBJ2-5, with D hard to call. Germline V gene sequence: CDR1 SGDLS, CDR2 YYNGEE. This CDR3 region has 15 residues. Trimming took 2 bases from V and 4 from J, leaving 15 bases between them. The CDR3 loop is CASSVSDLTGETQYF. The DNA for the CDR3 is TGTGCCAGCAGCGTCTCGGATCTAACGGGAGAGACCCAGTACTTC. Full variable domain (missing parts from reference TRBV9 and TRBJ2-5): DSGVTQTPKHLITATGQRVTLRCSPRSGDLSVYWYQQSLDQGLQFLIQYYNGEERAKGNILERFSAQQFPDLHSELNLSSLELGDSALYFCASSVSDLTGETQYFGPGTRLLVL.

The chain employs TRBV11-2 and TRBJ2-7; the match to TRBD2 covers 7 bases. Germline V gives CDR1 SGHAT, CDR2 FQNNGV. Trimming at V came to 3 bases and at J to 1 base, leaving 15 bases not matched to a gene. This CDR3 has 18 amino acids. The CDR3 nucleotides read TGTGCCAGCAGCTTCTCGGTAGCCGGCGGGAGAATTTCCTACGAGCAGTACTTC. Residues: CASSFSVAGGRISYEQYF.

This chain connects TRBV7-3 to TRBJ2-3; TRBD1 matches 9 bases. Trimming at V came to 5 bases and at J to 2 bases, leaving 8 bases not matched to a gene. Germline V CDR1 and CDR2: SGHTA, FQGTGA. This CDR3 is 16 amino acids long. The CDR3: CASSPGTGSSTDTQYF. The CDR3 nucleotides read TGTGCCAGCAGCCCCGGGACAGGGAGTTCCACAGATACGCAGTATTTT.

CDR3: CASSKQGVSGNTIYF. The CDR3 DNA reads as TGCGCCAGCAGCAAACAGGGAGTCTCTGGAAACACCATATATTTT. The rearrangement joins TRBV4-1 to TRBJ1-3, with TRBD1 as a possible D gene (6 bases). The V gene's germline CDR1 is MGHRA and CDR2 YSYEKL. The CDR3 has 15 amino acids. The V end lost 5 bases, the J end lost 0 bases, and 11 bases lay between the germline ends.

The rearrangement uses TRBV5-1 and TRBJ1-1; possibly TRBD1 for D (6 bases). Trimming removed 5 bases from V and 4 bases from J, with 15 bases in between. The CDR3 runs to 14 residues. CDR1 is SGHRS, CDR2 YFSETQ, per germline. CDR3 amino acids: CASRLGQGLTEAFF. The CDR3 DNA follows: TGCGCCAGCAGATTAGGTCAGGGGCTCACTGAAGCTTTCTTT.

The chain carries TRBV6-5 and TRBJ1-3; the D gene is possibly TRBD1 (6 bases). Germline loops: CDR1 MNHEY, CDR2 SVGAGI. Trimming pared 5 bases from V and 0 bases from J, leaving 11 bases between. CDR3 length equals 15 residues. The CDR3 region is CASSPNRDSGNTIYF. The CDR3 DNA reads as TGTGCCAGCAGTCCCAACAGGGACTCTGGAAACACCATATATTTT.

CDR3 amino acids: CASSRRGGAYNEQFF. In DNA, the CDR3 is TGTGCCAGCAGCCGCCGCGGGGGGGCCTACAATGAGCAGTTCTTC. This chain connects TRBV28 to TRBJ2-1; TRBD2 matches at 9 bases. CDR1 and CDR2 (germline): MDHEN, SYDVKM. The CDR3 runs 15 residues. V lost 6 bases, J lost 2 bases, and 5 bases stayed unmatched.

The gene calls are TRBV27 and TRBJ2-7; maybe TRBD1 (6 bases). Trimming removed 5 bases from V and 5 bases from J, with 16 bases in between. This CDR3 has 14 residues. Looked up from germline, CDR1 is MNHEY and CDR2 is SMNVEV (reference sequence). The CDR3 DNA is TGTGCCAGCAGTCATCAGGGGTCCAGGAACGAGCAGTACTTC. This sequence encodes CASSHQGSRNEQYF.

The chain uses TRBV19 and TRBJ2-5; 8 bases are shared with TRBD2. Trimming at V came to 0 bases and at J to 2 bases, leaving 5 bases not matched to a gene. The CDR3 is 16 residues long. Germline-derived CDR1 and CDR2 are LNHDA and SQIVND (reference sequence). The chain's CDR3 is CASSIDLTGGQETQYF. CDR3 coding DNA: TGTGCCAGTAGTATAGATTTGACGGGGGGGCAAGAGACCCAGTACTTC.

The chain uses TRBV6-5 and TRBJ1-2; no reliable D call. Germline values: CDR1 MNHEY, CDR2 SVGAGI. Trimming cost V 4 bases and J 4 bases, with 13 bases left between them. The CDR3 has 14 residues. CDR3 sequence: CASSSGRVSYGYTF. CDR3 DNA: TGTGCCAGCAGTTCGGGGAGGGTGAGCTATGGCTACACCTTC.

This chain connects TRBV10-3 to TRBJ2-5; the D gene is possibly TRBD1 (6 bases). Trimming removed 10 bases at V and 2 bases at J, with 14 bases between. The CDR3 is 13 amino acids. Germline V lookup: CDR1 ENHRY, CDR2 SYGVKD. CDR3 sequence reads: CATRTEKQETQYF. The CDR3 DNA sequence: TGTGCCACGCGGACAGAAAAACAAGAGACCCAGTACTTC.

The CDR3 sequence is CATRWQEEETQYF. The CDR3, as DNA: TGTGCCACCAGATGGCAGGAGGAAGAGACCCAGTACTTC. The chain has TRBV2 and TRBJ2-5, with a tentative D call TRBD2 (5 bases). V lost 10 bases and J lost 3, with 15 bases in between. Germline-derived CDR1 and CDR2 are SNHLY and FYNNEI. This CDR3 region has 13 residues.